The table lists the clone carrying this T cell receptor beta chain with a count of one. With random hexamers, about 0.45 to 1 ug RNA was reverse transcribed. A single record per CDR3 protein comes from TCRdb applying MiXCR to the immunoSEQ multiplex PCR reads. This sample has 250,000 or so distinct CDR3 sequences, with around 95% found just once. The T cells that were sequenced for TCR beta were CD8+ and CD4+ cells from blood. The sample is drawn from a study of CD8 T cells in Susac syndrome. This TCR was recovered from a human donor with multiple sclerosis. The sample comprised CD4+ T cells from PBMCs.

The CDR3 sequence: CSVERQHYGYTF. Here the CDR3 DNA reads TGCAGCGTTGAACGCCAGCACTATGGCTACACCTTC. This chain connects TRBV29-1 to TRBJ1-2; D unclear. CDR1 is SQVTM, CDR2 ANQGSEA, per germline. V was pared by 2 bases and J by 3 bases, with 7 bases between. This CDR3 has 12 amino acids.